The text below deals with one TCR beta chain. Its target is not known. V was shortened by 1 base and J by 11 bases, with 15 bases between the two germline ends. CDR1 is SGHAT, CDR2 FQDESV, per germline (reference sequence). The CDR3 has 15 residues. This sample is part of a study of T cell clonotyping in hematopoietic cell transplantation. Study as a whole: Recipient samples before transplant were obtained post-cytoreduction. Overall study results and limits: After transplant, recipient diversity fell while pathologically expanded clonotypes grew through day 180. At the given depth, recipient repertoires were over 95% de novo clonotypes.

Time point denoted: recipient sample about 28 days before transplant, after cytoreduction. The table came from immunoSEQ multiplex PCR; TCRdb's copy has only in-frame clones and leaves some out. This sample has 35,000 to 50,000 clones, with around 85% found just once. The sample in question was peripheral blood mononuclear cells, obtained before stem cell transplant. The chain uses TRBV11-1 and TRBJ1-6; D remains unclear. This clonotype was sampled from a man in his sixties with acute myeloid leukemia. Some clones in this sample may be carry-over from other donors' samples. The CDR3, as DNA: TGTGCCAGCAGCTTAGGTCGGGGTTCGAGCACACCCCTCCACTTT. It is translated as CASSLGRGSSTPLHF.